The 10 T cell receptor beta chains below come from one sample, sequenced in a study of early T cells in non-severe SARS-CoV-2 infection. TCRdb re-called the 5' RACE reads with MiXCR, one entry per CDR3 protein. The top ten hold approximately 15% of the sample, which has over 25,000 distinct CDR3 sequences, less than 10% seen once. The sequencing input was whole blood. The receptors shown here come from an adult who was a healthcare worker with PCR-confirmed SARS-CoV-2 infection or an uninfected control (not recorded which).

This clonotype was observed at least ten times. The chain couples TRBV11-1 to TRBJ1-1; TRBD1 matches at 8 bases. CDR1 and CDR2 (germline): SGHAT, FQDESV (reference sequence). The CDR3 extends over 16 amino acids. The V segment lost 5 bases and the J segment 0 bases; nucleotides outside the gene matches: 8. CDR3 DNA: TGTGCCAGCAGCCCGGGACAGGTGTCTATGAACACTGAAGCTTTCTTT. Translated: CASSPGQVSMNTEAFF.

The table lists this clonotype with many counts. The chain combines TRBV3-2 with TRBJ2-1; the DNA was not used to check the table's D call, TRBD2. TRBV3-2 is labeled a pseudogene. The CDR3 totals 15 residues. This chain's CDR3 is CASSPKRFPTNEQFF. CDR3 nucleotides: TGTGCCAGCAGCCCCAAGCGGTTCCCTACCAATGAGCAGTTCTTC.

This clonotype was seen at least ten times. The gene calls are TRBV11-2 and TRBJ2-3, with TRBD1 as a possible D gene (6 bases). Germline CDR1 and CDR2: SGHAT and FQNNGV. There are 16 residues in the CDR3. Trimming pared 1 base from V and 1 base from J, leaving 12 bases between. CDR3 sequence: CASSLGTRQGTDTQYF. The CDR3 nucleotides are TGTGCCAGCAGCTTAGGAACCCGACAGGGCACAGATACGCAGTATTTT. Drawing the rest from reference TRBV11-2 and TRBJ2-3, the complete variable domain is EAGVAQSPRYKIIEKRQSVAFWCNPISGHATLYWYQQILGQGPKLLIQFQNNGVVDDSQLPKDRFSAERLKGVDSTLKIQPAKLEDSAVYLCASSLGTRQGTDTQYFGPGTRLTVL.

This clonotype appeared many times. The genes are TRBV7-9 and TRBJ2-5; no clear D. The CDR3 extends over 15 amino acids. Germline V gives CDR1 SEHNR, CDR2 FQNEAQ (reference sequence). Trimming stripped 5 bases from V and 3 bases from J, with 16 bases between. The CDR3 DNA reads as TGTGCCAGCAGCCCCCGCGACCTCGCCAAAGAGACCCAGTACTTC. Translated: CASSPRDLAKETQYF.

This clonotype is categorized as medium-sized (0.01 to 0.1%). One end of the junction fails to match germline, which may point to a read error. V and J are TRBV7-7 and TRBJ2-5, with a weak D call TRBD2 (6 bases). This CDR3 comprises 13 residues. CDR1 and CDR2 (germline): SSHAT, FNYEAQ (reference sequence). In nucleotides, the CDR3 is TGTGCTAGCAGCCTAGTGCCGGAGGGGACCCAGTACTTC. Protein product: CASSLVPEGTQYF.

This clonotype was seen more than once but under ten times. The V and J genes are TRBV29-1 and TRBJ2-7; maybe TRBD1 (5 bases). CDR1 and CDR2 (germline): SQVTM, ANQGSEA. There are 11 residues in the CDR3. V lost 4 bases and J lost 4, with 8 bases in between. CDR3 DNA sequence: TGCAGCGTTGGACAGACTTACGAGCAGTACTTC. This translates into CSVGQTYEQYF.

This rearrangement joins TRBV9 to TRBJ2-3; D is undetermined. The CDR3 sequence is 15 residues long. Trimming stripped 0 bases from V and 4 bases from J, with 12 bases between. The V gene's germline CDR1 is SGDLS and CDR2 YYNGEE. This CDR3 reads CASSVGASPPDTQYF. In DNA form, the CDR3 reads TGTGCCAGCAGCGTAGGGGCCAGCCCTCCAGATACGCAGTATTTT.

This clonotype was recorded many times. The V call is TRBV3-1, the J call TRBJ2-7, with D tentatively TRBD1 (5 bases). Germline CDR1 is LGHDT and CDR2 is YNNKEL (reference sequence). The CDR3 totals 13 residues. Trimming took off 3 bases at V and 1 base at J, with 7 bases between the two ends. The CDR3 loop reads CASSQGPSYEQYF. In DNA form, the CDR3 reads TGTGCCAGCAGCCAGGGGCCGTCCTACGAGCAGTACTTC.

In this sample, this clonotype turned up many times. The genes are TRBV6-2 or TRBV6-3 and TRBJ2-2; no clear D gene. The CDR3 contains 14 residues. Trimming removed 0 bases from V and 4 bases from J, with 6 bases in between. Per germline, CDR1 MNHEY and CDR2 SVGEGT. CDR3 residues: CASSYSQFTGELFF. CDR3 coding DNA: TGTGCCAGCAGTTACTCCCAGTTCACCGGGGAGCTGTTTTTT.

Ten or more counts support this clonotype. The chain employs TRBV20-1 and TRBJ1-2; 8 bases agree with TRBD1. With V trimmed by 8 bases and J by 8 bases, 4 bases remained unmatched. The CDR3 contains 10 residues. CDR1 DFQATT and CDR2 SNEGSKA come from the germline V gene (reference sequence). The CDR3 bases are TGCAGTTGTGACAGGGGAGGCTACACCTTC. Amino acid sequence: CSCDRGGYTF.